This entry is about one T cell receptor beta chain. Antigen unknown. TCRdb used MiXCR to reprocess the RT-PCR reads, holding one entry per CDR3 protein. The table lists approximately 530,000 distinct CDR3 sequences, around 8% of them singletons. The data are from a study of response to subunit inactivated influenza vaccine. Germline V gene data show CDR1 as SGDLS and CDR2 as YYNGEE. Deletions cut 3 bases from V and 14 bases from J, with 30 bases between. The CDR3 has 17 amino acids. Study-level points and caveats: Authors suggested seasonal influenza vaccinations each recruit few new T cells.

This chain links TRBV9 with TRBJ2-1, with TRBD2 as a possible D gene (7 bases). Sequencing used PBMCs from blood, obtained roughly 24 months after vaccination. The receptor comes from a man aged 45-69 years who received an inactivated influenza vaccine. The CDR3 bases are TGTGCCAGCAGCGCCACCGGGGGGCGGGGCCGCTTTGGGGAGAAGTTCTTC. This encodes CASSATGGRGRFGEKFF.